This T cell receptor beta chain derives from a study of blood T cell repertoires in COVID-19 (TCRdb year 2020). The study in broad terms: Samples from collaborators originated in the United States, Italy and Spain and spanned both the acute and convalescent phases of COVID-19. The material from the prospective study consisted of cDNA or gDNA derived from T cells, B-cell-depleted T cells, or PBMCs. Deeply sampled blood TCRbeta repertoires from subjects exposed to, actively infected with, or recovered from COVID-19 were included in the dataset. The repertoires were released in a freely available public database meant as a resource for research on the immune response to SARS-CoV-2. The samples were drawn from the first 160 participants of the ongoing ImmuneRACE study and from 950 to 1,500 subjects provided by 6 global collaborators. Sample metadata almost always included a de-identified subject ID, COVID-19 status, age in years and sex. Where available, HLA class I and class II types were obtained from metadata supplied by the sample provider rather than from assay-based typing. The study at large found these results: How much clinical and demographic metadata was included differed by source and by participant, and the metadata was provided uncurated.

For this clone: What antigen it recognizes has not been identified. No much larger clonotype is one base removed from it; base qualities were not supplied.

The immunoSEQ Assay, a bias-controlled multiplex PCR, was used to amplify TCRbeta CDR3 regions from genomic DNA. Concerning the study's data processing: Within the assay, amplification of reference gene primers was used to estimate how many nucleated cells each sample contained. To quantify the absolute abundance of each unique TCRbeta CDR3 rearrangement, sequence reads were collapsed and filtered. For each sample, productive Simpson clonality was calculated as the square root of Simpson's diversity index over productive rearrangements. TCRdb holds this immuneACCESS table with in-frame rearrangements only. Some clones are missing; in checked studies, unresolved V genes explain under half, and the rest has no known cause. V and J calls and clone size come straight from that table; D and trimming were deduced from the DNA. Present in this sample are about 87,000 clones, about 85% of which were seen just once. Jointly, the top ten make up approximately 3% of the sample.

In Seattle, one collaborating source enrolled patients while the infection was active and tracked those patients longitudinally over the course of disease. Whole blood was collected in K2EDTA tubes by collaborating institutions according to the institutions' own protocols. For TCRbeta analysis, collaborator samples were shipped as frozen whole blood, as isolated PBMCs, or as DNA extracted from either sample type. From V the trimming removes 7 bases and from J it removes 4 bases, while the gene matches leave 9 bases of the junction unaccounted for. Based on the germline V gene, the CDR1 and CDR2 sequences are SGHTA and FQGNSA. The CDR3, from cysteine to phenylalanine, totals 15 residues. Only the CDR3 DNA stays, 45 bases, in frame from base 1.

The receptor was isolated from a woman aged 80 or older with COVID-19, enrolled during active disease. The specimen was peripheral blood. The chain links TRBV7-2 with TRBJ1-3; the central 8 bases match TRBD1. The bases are TGTGCCAGCACACCAGGGGGCGCATCAGGAAACACCATATATTTT. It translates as CASTPGGASGNTIYF.